This T cell receptor (beta chain) was observed in a study of cytomegalovirus exposure and HLA in healthy donors. Study details: In an earlier analysis, around 100 million unique TCR beta sequences were found from 150 million to 200 million T cells.

PCR was performed using 60 Vbeta and 13 Jbeta primers. The assay was immunoSEQ multiplex PCR, and TCRdb's table has in-frame clones only and misses some. The sample has under 150,000 clones; less than 80% are singletons. Study findings and constraints: Within an earlier analysis, most TCR beta V segments proved productive either about 90% or about 30% of the time. In a later analysis, most CMV-associated TCR beta chains appeared HLA-restricted. Specific recognition of CMV antigens was confirmed in vitro for a few chains (all CMV-associated).

From germline, CDR1 is MDHEN and CDR2 SYDVKM. Losses at the gene ends were 0 bases for V and 5 bases for J; bases not matched to a gene: 8. CDR3 length: 18 amino acids. Turning to this clone: Its antigen is currently unknown.

The sequence was collected from a woman in her forties or fifties in good health and CMV-seropositive. The source material was PBMCs. V and J are TRBV28 and TRBJ2-2; 11 bases map to TRBD1. The CDR3 region has the DNA TGTGCCAGCAGTTTATGGGGGACCGGGACAGGGGGAACCGGGGAGCTGTTTTTT. Translated, it gives CASSLWGTGTGGTGELFF. Complete variable domain (other parts from reference TRBV28 and TRBJ2-2): DVKVTQSSRYLVKRTGEKVFLECVQDMDHENMFWYRQDPGLGLRLIYFSYDVKMKEKGDIPEGYSVSREKKERFSLILESASTNQTSMYLCASSLWGTGTGGTGELFFGEGSRLTVL.